Below, 9 T cell receptor beta chains from the same sample are listed, as sequenced in a study of T cell repertoires in cytomegalovirus infection. TCRdb reprocessed the reads with MiXCR, giving one entry per CDR3 protein. The sample includes over 450,000 distinct CDR3 sequences, roughly 12% of them seen just once. Material: PBMCs. The receptors derive from a human donor in good health (CMV status not recorded). Some clones in this sample may be carry-over from other donors' samples.

This clonotype was counted between two and nine times. A much larger clone lies a single base off, so this may be a read error. In DNA, the CDR3 is TGTGCCAGCAGTAAGTGGGACACCTGGGACATTCAGTACTTC. Its translation is CASSKWDTWDIQYF. The rearrangement uses TRBV7-2 and TRBJ2-4; tentatively, D is TRBD1 (6 bases). This CDR3 is built from 14 residues. The V end was cut by 6 bases, the J end by 8 bases, with 17 bases between. Germline CDR1 and CDR2: SGHTA and FQGNSA.

This rearrangement joins TRBV29-1 to TRBJ2-3; D is perhaps TRBD2 (6 bases). Germline lookup yields CDR1 SQVTM and CDR2 ANQGSEA. The V end lost 4 bases, the J end lost 6 bases, and 17 bases lay between the germline ends. The CDR3 contains 14 residues. For the CDR3, the DNA is TGCAGCGTTGCCCGCGGGAAGGCGGTGGATACGCAGTATTTT. Its protein is CSVARGKAVDTQYF.

The chain uses TRBV12-3 or TRBV12-4 and TRBJ1-4; a weak D match, TRBD1 (5 bases). V lost 8 bases, J lost 8 bases, and 24 bases lay in between. The CDR3 spans 16 residues. The CDR3, as DNA: TGTGCCAGCTCAAGACCCCCCGCGGGCAGGGAGGAAAAACTGTTTTTT. Protein: CASSRPPAGREEKLFF.

This clonotype was counted at least ten times. The V and J genes are TRBV5-4 and TRBJ2-3, with a weak D call TRBD2 (5 bases). This CDR3 region has 14 residues. Germline lookup yields CDR1 SGHNT and CDR2 YYREEE (reference sequence). Between the trimmed V and J ends, which lost 10 bases and 8 bases, there was a span of 23 bases. In DNA form, the CDR3 reads TGTGCCGCTCAGGAACCTAGCCGGACCGCTACGCAGTATTTT. This codes for CAAQEPSRTATQYF.

This clonotype was detected many times. The chain links TRBV12-3 or TRBV12-4 to TRBJ1-1; D possibly corresponds to TRBD1 (6 bases). V shed 4 bases and J shed 1 base, with 10 bases lying between them. The CDR3 consists of 14 residues. DNA for the CDR3: TGTGCCAGCAGTTACTCAGGGGCGAACACTGAAGCTTTCTTT. This gives the protein CASSYSGANTEAFF.

This clonotype was observed many times. The V call is TRBV7-2, the J call TRBJ2-5, with D hard to call. Germline lookup yields CDR1 SGHTA and CDR2 FQGNSA. The CDR3 extends over 13 amino acids. Trimming removed 3 bases from V and 2 bases from J, with 7 bases in between. CDR3 in amino acids: CASSLYEQETQYF. As DNA, the CDR3 is TGTGCCAGCAGCTTGTACGAGCAAGAGACCCAGTACTTC.

The chain has TRBV7-3 and TRBJ2-5, with D tentatively TRBD1 or TRBD2 (5 bases each). The CDR3 is 14 amino acids. V lost 5 bases, J lost 7 bases, and 17 bases lay in between. The germline V gene has CDR1 SGHTA and CDR2 FQGTGA. Here the CDR3 DNA reads TGTGCCAGCAGCGAGGGTGGGGGTTTCGGGACCCAGTACTTC. Protein sequence: CASSEGGGFGTQYF.

The chain is built from TRBV6-1 and TRBJ2-1; D unresolved. Trimming removed 8 bases at V and 7 bases at J, with 15 bases between. Per germline, CDR1 MNHNS and CDR2 SASEGT. The CDR3 totals 13 residues. CDR3 loop: CASSKTKGNEQFF. The CDR3 region has the DNA TGTGCCAGCTCGAAAACCAAGGGAAATGAGCAGTTCTTC.

The table lists this clonotype with many counts. The rearrangement uses TRBV11-2 and TRBJ2-3; D may correspond to TRBD1 or TRBD2 (5 bases each). The CDR3 length is 15 residues. V was shortened by 4 bases and J by 4 bases, with 15 bases between the two germline ends. From germline, CDR1 is SGHAT and CDR2 FQNNGV. The CDR3: CASSSGASRADTQYF. As DNA, the CDR3 is TGTGCCAGCAGCTCTGGGGCTAGCCGGGCAGATACGCAGTATTTT.